A selection of T cell receptor beta chains follows, all from one sample in a study of cytomegalovirus exposure and HLA in healthy donors. TCRdb keeps only in-frame clones here, not all; method: immunoSEQ multiplex PCR. The sample records a few hundred thousand clones, 75% to 95% being singletons. Sequencing input: PBMCs. These receptors all come from a woman under 30 in good health and CMV-seronegative. Both conserved end residues are part of each CDR3.

TRBJ2-7,TRBV28,CASSSALQGSYEQYF
TRBJ2-1,TRBV5-6,CASSPGLAGLGEQFF
TRBJ2-3,TRBV27,CASSRPSDGTDTQYF
TRBJ2-7,TRBV5-1,CASSSDSGSQGAYEQYF
TRBJ2-7,TRBV6-5,CASSYPGTSHEQYF
TRBJ1-1,TRBV4-1,CASSPGQLNTEAFF
TRBJ2-7,TRBV18,CASSDRVGYEQYF
TRBJ2-1,TRBV19,CASTPPGGEQFF
TRBJ2-2,TRBV7-2,CASSLGASGRGGELFF
TRBJ2-1,TRBV27,CASSSPSTAAYNEQFF
TRBJ2-3,TRBV2,CASVKQGTDTQYF
TRBJ2-7,TRBV4-1,CASSQASGRSVREQYF
TRBJ1-2,TRBV19,CASRRINYGYTF
TRBJ2-4,TRBV14,CASSRTSGPWKNIQYF
TRBJ1-2,TRBV5-4,CAIKGVQKYGYTF
TRBJ2-7,TRBV19,CASSIGQAPTYEQYF
TRBJ1-1,TRBV19,CASSPGANTEAFF
TRBJ2-1,TRBV28,CASSFGEGFYNEQFF
TRBJ2-7,TRBV6-1,CASSGDRVPSEQYF
TRBJ1-5,TRBV28,CASSARQGSGNQPQHF
TRBJ2-7,TRBV6-1,CASRAPFPNGEQYF
TRBJ2-1,TRBV28,CASSLTSGRAYNEQFF
TRBJ2-1,TRBV11-2,CASSLVRGGAGYNEQFF
TRBJ1-1,TRBV29-1,CSGGRGQGTEAFF
TRBJ1-1,TRBV18,CASSPHKTQGPEAFF
TRBJ2-5,TRBV5-8,CASSLGGTQYF
TRBJ2-2,TRBV2,CASRRLAGGEAGELFF
TRBJ2-6,TRBV11-3,CASSFGTGAGANVLTF
TRBJ2-3,TRBV11-2,CASSLDGASGDTQYF
TRBJ2-2,TRBV27,CASSLWQTGELFF
TRBJ2-3,TRBV5-1,CASSGGTSGTDTQYF
TRBJ2-3,TRBV4-1,CASSRGTSGGILTDTQYF
TRBJ1-4,TRBV11-2,CASSFTAVAGGSVGEKLFF
TRBJ2-1,TRBV9,CASSVDPPRLLYNEQFF
TRBJ1-1,TRBV6-5,CASSYEGTDTEAFF
TRBJ2-5,TRBV6-4,CASSVAAEETQYF
TRBJ1-4,TRBV11-2,CATKKDRANEKLFF
TRBJ2-5,TRBV20-1,CSASRQETQYF
TRBJ2-1,TRBV2,CASSSAYIRTDPVPKQFF
TRBJ2-5,TRBV11-2,CASSLEQSETQYF
TRBJ1-2,TRBV6-1,CASNQGHYGYTF
TRBJ1-2,TRBV27,CASSWGGTLNYGYTF
TRBJ1-2,TRBV5-1,CASSLDGRISLYGYTF
TRBJ2-2,TRBV11-1,CASSLGGQGAVTGELFF
TRBJ1-4,TRBV27,CASSLTGTGREKLFF
TRBJ2-3,TRBV5-1,CASSTVGGNTDTQYF
TRBJ2-7,TRBV10-3,CASERLAGSYEQYF
TRBJ1-5,TRBV6-5,CASSYQGGNQPQHF
TRBJ1-1,TRBV30,CAWSVQRGSEAFF
TRBJ2-1,TRBV20-1,CSAIYNEQFF
TRBJ2-3,TRBV21-1,CASSKAPGGESTDTQYF
TRBJ1-2,TRBV2,CATSGTGGWDGYTF